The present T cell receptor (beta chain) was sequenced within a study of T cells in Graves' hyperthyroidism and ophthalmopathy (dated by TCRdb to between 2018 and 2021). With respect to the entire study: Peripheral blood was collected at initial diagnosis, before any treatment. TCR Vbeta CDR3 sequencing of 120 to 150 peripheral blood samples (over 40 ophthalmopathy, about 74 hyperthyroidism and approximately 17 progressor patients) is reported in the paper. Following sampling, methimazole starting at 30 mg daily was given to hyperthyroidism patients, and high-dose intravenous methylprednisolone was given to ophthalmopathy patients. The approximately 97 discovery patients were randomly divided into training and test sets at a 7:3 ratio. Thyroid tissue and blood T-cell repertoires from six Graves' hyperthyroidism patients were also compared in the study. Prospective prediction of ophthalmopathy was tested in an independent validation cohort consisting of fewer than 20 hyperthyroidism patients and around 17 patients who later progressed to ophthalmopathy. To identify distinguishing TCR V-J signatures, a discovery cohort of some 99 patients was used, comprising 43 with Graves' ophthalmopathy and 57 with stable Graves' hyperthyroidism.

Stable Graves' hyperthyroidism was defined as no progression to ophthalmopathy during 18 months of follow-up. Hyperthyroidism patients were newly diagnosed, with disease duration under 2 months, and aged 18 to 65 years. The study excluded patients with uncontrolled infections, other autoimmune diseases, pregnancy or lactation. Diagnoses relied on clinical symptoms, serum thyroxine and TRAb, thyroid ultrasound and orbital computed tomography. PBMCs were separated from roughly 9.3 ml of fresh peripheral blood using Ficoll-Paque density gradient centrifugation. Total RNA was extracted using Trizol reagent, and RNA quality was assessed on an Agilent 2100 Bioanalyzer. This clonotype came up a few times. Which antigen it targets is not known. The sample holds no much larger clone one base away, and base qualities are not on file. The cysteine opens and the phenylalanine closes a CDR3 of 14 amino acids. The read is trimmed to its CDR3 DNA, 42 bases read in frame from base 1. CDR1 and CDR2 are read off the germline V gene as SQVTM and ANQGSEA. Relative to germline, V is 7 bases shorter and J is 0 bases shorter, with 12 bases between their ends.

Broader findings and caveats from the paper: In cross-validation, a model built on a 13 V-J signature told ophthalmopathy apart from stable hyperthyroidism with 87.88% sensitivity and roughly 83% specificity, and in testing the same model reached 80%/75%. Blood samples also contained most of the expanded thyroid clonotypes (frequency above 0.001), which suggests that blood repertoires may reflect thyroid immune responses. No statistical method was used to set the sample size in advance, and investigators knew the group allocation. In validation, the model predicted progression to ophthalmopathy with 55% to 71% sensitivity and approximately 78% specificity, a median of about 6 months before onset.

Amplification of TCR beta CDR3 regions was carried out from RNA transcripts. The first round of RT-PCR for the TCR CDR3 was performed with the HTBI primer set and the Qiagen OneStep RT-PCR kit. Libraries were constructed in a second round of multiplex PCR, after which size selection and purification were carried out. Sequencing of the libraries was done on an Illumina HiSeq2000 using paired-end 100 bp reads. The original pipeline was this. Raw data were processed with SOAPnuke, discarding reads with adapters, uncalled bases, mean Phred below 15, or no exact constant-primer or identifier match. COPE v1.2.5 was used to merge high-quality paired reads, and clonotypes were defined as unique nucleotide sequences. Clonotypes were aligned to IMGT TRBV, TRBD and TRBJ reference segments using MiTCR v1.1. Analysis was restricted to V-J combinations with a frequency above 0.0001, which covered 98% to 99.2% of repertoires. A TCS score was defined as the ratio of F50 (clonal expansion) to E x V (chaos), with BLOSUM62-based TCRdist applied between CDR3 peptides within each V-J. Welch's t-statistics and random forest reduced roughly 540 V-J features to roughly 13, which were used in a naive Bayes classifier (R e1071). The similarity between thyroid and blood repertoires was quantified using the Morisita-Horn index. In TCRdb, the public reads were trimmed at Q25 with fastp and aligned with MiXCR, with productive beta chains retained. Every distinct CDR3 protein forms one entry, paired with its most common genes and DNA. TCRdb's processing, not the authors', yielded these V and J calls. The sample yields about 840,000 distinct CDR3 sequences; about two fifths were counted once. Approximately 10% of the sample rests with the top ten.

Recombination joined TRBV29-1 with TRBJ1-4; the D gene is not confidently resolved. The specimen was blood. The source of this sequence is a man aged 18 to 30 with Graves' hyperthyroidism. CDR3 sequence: CSATRRATNEKLFF. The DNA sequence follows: TGCAGCGCCACCAGACGGGCAACTAATGAAAAACTGTTTTTT. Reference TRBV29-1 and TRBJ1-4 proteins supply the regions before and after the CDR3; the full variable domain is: SAVISQKPSRDICQRGTSLTIQCQVDSQVTMMFWYRQQPGQSLTLIATANQGSEATYESGFVIDKFPISRPNLTFSTLTVSNMSPEDSSIYLCSATRRATNEKLFFGSGTQLSVL.